The TCR beta chain under discussion was sequenced for a study of T cell repertoires in cytomegalovirus infection. About the study: Public TCR beta signature analysis indicated the presence of both CMV infection and matching HLA type. Study observations and caveats: Clonotypes of TCR beta that were HLA-C-restricted and CMV-specific dominated the ex vivo response. Identification of carriers of CMV plus the relevant HLA was performed using cumulative public TCR beta family frequency.

TCRdb ran MiXCR on the reads and lists one entry per CDR3 protein. The sample lists approximately 500,000 distinct CDR3 sequences; approximately 16% were seen once. The CDR3 loop spans 19 amino acids. Trimming removed 2 bases from V and 7 bases from J; junction bases left unmatched: 16. In its sample, this clonotype was seen many times. Its specificity is unknown. Input material: CD8+ T cells from PBMCs. This TCR was sampled from a human donor in good health (CMV status not recorded). Some clones in this sample may be carry-over from other donors' samples. This rearrangement joins TRBV12-3 or TRBV12-4 to TRBJ2-1, with 11 positions matching TRBD2. The CDR3 spells CASSLTIVLAGGGGNEQFF. DNA for the CDR3: TGTGCCAGCAGTTTAACTATTGTCCTAGCGGGGGGTGGAGGGAATGAGCAGTTCTTC.